The 17 T cell receptor beta chains presented below share a single source sample, sequenced in a study of regulatory T cells in long-lasting Graves disease. Through Arm-PCR of CDR3 regions and iRepertoire HTBI primers, TCR beta libraries were built. TCRdb independently ran MiXCR on the multiplex PCR reads; one entry per CDR3 protein. The table lists 410,000 or so distinct CDR3 sequences, 14% to 15% of them singletons. Time point described: newly diagnosed GD, antithyroid drugs for less than 3 months. Extracted PBMC RNA gave rise to the TCR library. Separately, the same data were catalogued under a study of T cells in Graves' hyperthyroidism and ophthalmopathy.

The sample consisted of peripheral blood mononuclear cells (PBMCs), taken at new diagnosis, from a patient treated with antithyroid drugs. The receptor source for this set is a woman younger than 45 with Graves disease.

This clonotype was counted at least ten times. This sequence joins TRBV28 and TRBJ2-7, with 9 nucleotides matching TRBD2. Unmatched junction bases numbered 6, after V lost 4 bases and J lost 2 bases. Germline loops: CDR1 MDHEN, CDR2 SYDVKM. The CDR3 runs 15 residues. In nucleotides, the CDR3 is TGTGCCAGCAGTTCACCTAGCGGGGCGACCTACGAGCAGTACTTC. This translates into CASSSPSGATYEQYF.

The chain combines TRBV20-1 with TRBJ2-7; 11 nucleotides align to TRBD2. The germline CDR1 and CDR2 sequences are DFQATT and SNEGSKA (reference sequence). CDR3 length: 15 residues. J was trimmed by 4 bases and V by 0 bases; bases with no gene match: 5. The DNA of the CDR3 is TGCAGTGCTAGAGACCTACCTAGCGGGAGGTACGAGCAGTACTTC. It codes for CSARDLPSGRYEQYF.

In its sample, this clonotype was seen many times. The V and J genes are TRBV27 and TRBJ2-2; TRBD1 or TRBD2 may be the D gene (6 bases each). Trimming cost V 5 bases and J 3 bases, with 22 bases left between them. The CDR3 totals 18 residues. The germline gives CDR1 MNHEY, CDR2 SMNVEV (reference sequence). CDR3 bases: TGTGCCAGCAGTGCAAACTACAGGGAGGTGATCTACACCGGGGAGCTGTTTTTT. As protein: CASSANYREVIYTGELFF.

This clonotype was counted a few times. V is TRBV6-2 or TRBV6-3 and J is TRBJ1-3, with a possible D match to TRBD1 (5 bases). Trimming took off 2 bases at V and 7 bases at J, with 12 bases between the two ends. The germline CDR1 and CDR2 sequences are MNHEY and SVGEGT. CDR3 length: 14 amino acids. The CDR3 sequence: CASSYRQGGNTIYF. CDR3 nucleotides: TGTGCCAGCAGTTACCGGCAGGGAGGGAACACCATATATTTT.

A remark on this clonotype: The conserved phenylalanine or tryptophan normally closing the CDR3 is absent here, so this likely arose from a read error. The rearrangement uses TRBV5-1 and TRBJ2-7, with D perhaps assigned TRBD1 or TRBD2 (5 bases each). The germline V gene has CDR1 SGHRS and CDR2 YFSETQ. There are 13 residues in the CDR3. Between the trimmed V and J ends, which lost 2 bases and 6 bases, there was a span of 12 bases. CDR3: CASSFFGGFEQYL. The CDR3 DNA follows: TGCGCCAGCAGCTTCTTTGGGGGATTCGAGCAGTACCTC.

The chain is built from TRBV20-1 and TRBJ1-5; D unresolved. The ends were cut back, 1 base at V and 1 base at J, with 8 bases in the middle. CDR3 length equals 14 residues. Germline CDR1 and CDR2: DFQATT and SNEGSKA (reference sequence). Written as DNA, the CDR3 is TGCAGTGCTAGAGGGGGTCTAAGCAATCAGCCCCAGCATTTT. It translates to CSARGGLSNQPQHF.

This clonotype turned up a few times. This chain uses TRBV4-1 with TRBJ2-2; D remains ambiguous. The CDR3 loop spans 15 amino acids. Trimming removed 4 bases at V and 8 bases at J, with 17 bases between. The V gene's germline CDR1 is MGHRA and CDR2 YSYEKL. CDR3 in amino acids: CASSRGPMPAGELFF. In nucleotides, the CDR3 is TGCGCCAGCAGCCGCGGACCTATGCCAGCGGGGGAGCTGTTTTTT.

In its sample, this clonotype was seen many times. This chain links TRBV27 with TRBJ2-7; 9 bases align to TRBD2. Per germline, CDR1 MNHEY and CDR2 SMNVEV (reference sequence). The CDR3 spans 15 residues. The trim removed 5 bases at V and 6 bases at J, leaving 11 bases unmatched. The CDR3 DNA is TGTGCCAGCAGTAAAGATTTAGCGGGAGTCGGCGAGCAGTACTTC. It translates to CASSKDLAGVGEQYF.

Of note for this clonotype: A much larger clone sits a single nucleotide away, making a read error possible. The V and J genes are TRBV6-2 or TRBV6-3 and TRBJ2-1; D not certain. This CDR3 spans 16 amino acids. The V end was cut by 0 bases, the J end by 10 bases, with 19 bases between. Germline V gene sequence: CDR1 MNHEY, CDR2 SVGEGT. CDR3 loop: CASSYSRLVGTLEQFF. DNA for the CDR3: TGTGCCAGCAGTTACTCGAGATTGGTTGGTACTCTCGAGCAGTTCTTC.

This clonotype was seen at least ten times. This chain links TRBV12-3 or TRBV12-4 with TRBJ2-5; no clear D gene. Trimming left V 7 bases short and J 7 bases short, with 25 bases between. The CDR3 sequence is 16 residues long. CDR3 sequence reads: CASTTYGSSPELTQYF. The DNA for the CDR3 is TGTGCCAGCACTACCTACGGTTCTAGTCCGGAATTGACCCAGTACTTC.

This clonotype was picked up many times. The chain carries TRBV6-1 and TRBJ2-3; 7 bases align to TRBD1. Germline V gene data show CDR1 as MNHNS and CDR2 as SASEGT. The V gene end was trimmed by 7 bases and the J gene end by 10 bases; junction bases not matched to a gene: 11. The CDR3 contains 13 residues. The CDR3 sequence: CASTGGDGDAQYF. The CDR3 DNA is TGTGCCAGCACAGGGGGAGACGGTGATGCGCAGTATTTT.

This clonotype was found many times. The chain combines TRBV28 with TRBJ2-1, with unresolved D. This CDR3 contains 12 residues. Trimming took off 3 bases at V and 12 bases at J, with 12 bases between the two ends. Germline V gene sequence: CDR1 MDHEN, CDR2 SYDVKM. DNA for the CDR3: TGTGCCAGCAGTTTTCTCTTGGGTAGGCAGTTCTTC. Translated, it gives CASSFLLGRQFF.

This clonotype has at least ten counts. V and J are TRBV6-1 and TRBJ2-1; the match to TRBD2 covers 12 bases. Germline V gene lookup returns CDR1 MNHNS and CDR2 SASEGT. This CDR3 region has 15 residues. With V trimmed by 4 bases and J by 9 bases, 7 bases remained unmatched. This CDR3 is CASSGLAGERGEQFF. For the CDR3, the DNA is TGTGCCAGCAGTGGACTAGCGGGAGAAAGAGGTGAGCAGTTCTTC.

The chain uses TRBV12-3 or TRBV12-4 and TRBJ2-2; D may be TRBD1 (5 bases). This CDR3 has 14 amino acids. The V gene lost 5 bases and the J gene lost 1 base, with 8 bases spanning the gap. CDR3 loop: CASSTDRNTGELFF. The CDR3 nucleotides read TGTGCCAGCAGTACCGACAGGAACACCGGGGAGCTGTTTTTT.

There are many counts of this clonotype. The genes are TRBV10-3 and TRBJ2-5, with 9 bases identical to TRBD1. The trim removed 4 bases at V and 5 bases at J, leaving 8 bases unmatched. The CDR3 has 15 residues. Germline V gene sequence: CDR1 ENHRY, CDR2 SYGVKD. CDR3 sequence (DNA): TGTGCCATCAGTGCCCGGGACAGGGTGGGCGAGACCCAGTACTTC. Encoded protein: CAISARDRVGETQYF.

Notes on this clonotype: A much larger clone lies a single base off, so this may be a read error. The rearrangement uses TRBV7-9 and TRBJ2-1, with 8 bases aligning to TRBD2. CDR3 length equals 15 residues. V was pared by 1 base and J by 10 bases, with 9 bases of the junction left unmatched. Germline CDR1 SEHNR, CDR2 FQNEAQ (reference sequence). DNA for the CDR3: TGTGCCAGCAGCTTAGTAGCGGGACAAGCCTACGAGCAGTTCTTC. Protein sequence: CASSLVAGQAYEQFF.

Ten or more counts support this clonotype. V usage is TRBV5-5 and J usage is TRBJ2-5, with TRBD2 identical over 7 bases. V trimming: 1 base; J trimming: 2 bases; junction bases outside the gene matches: 20. The CDR3 sequence is 20 residues long. In germline, CDR1 is SGHKS, CDR2 YYEKEE (reference sequence). The CDR3: CASSLTTSDWRELGQETQYF. In nucleotides, the CDR3 is TGTGCCAGCAGCTTGACCACATCTGACTGGCGGGAGTTGGGGCAAGAGACCCAGTACTTC.